A selection of T cell receptor beta chains follows, all from one sample in a study of OX40 agonist ivuxolimab in advanced cancers. Clones were read by immunoSEQ multiplex PCR, and TCRdb kept only the in-frame ones, dropping some. Of about 73,000 clones in the sample, over 75% were seen once. The material sequenced was CD4+ or CD8+ T cells sorted from blood, taken in a trial of the OX40 agonist ivuxolimab. The origin of the receptors is an adult with an advanced solid tumor such as melanoma, head and neck, liver or kidney cancer. Both conserved end residues are part of each CDR3. D genes are given only for firm matches. Clone size is given for some rows only: seen once, a few or many times, or a class if the clone is expanded.

CDR3 DNA,CDR3 protein,D gene,J gene,V gene,clone size
TGTGCCAGCGGGACAGGGGCCCTCTCTAACTATGGCTACACCTTC,CASGTGALSNYGYTF,TRBD1,TRBJ1-2,TRBV9,.
TGTGCCAGCCTACATAATTCACCCCTCCACTTT,CASLHNSPLHF,.,TRBJ1-6,TRBV6-1,once
TGTGCCAGCTCCCCGTCCCAGGGGAGGGCCAAAAACATTCAGTACTTC,CASSPSQGRAKNIQYF,.,TRBJ2-4,TRBV18,.
TGTGCCAGCAGCCGGGTAATCCAGGAGACCCAGTACTTC,CASSRVIQETQYF,.,TRBJ2-5,TRBV11-2,once
TGTGCCAGCAGTCCGGACAGGGACTATGGCTACACCTTC,CASSPDRDYGYTF,TRBD1,TRBJ1-2,TRBV27,few
TGTGCCAGCAGCCCGACTATAGCGGGAGGGCCTGGCGAGCAGTACTTC,CASSPTIAGGPGEQYF,TRBD2,TRBJ2-7,TRBV7-2,few
TGTGCCTGTCCAACTAGGGGGGCTTTCTATGGCTACACCTTC,CACPTRGAFYGYTF,.,TRBJ1-2,TRBV30,.
TGTGCCAGCAGCTCTGACGCGAGCTCCTACAATGAGCAGTTCTTC,CASSSDASSYNEQFF,.,TRBJ2-1,TRBV5-4,.
TGTGCCAGCAGCTTAGGGGACAGCACAGATACGCAGTATTTT,CASSLGDSTDTQYF,.,TRBJ2-3,TRBV7-9,few
TGTGCCAGCAGCCGGATAGGAGAAAAACTGTTTTTT,CASSRIGEKLFF,.,TRBJ1-4,TRBV7-9,.
TGTGCCACAGGGACAGGGGGCACCTACGAGCAGTACTTC,CATGTGGTYEQYF,TRBD1,TRBJ2-7,TRBV28,.
TGTGCCAGCAGCCCGGGGGGCAGTAATTCACCCCTCCACTTT,CASSPGGSNSPLHF,.,TRBJ1-6,TRBV6-5,.
TGTGCCAGCAGCTTAGCGCTACAGGGGCAGAACGAGCAGTACTTC,CASSLALQGQNEQYF,TRBD1,TRBJ2-7,TRBV7-8,once
TGTGCCAGCAGCTTACCGGGAAGAAACACCATATATTTT,CASSLPGRNTIYF,.,TRBJ1-3,TRBV11-1,.
TGTGCCTGGGCCAGACAGGTAGAAGAGACCCAGTACTTC,CAWARQVEETQYF,.,TRBJ2-5,TRBV30,.
TGTGCCACCAGCAGAGATTCAGGGGGGGGCACTGAAGCTTTCTTT,CATSRDSGGGTEAFF,TRBD1,TRBJ1-1,TRBV15,.
TGTGCCAGCTCACGGGGGCGGGGGACTGGGGCCAACGTCCTGACTTTC,CASSRGRGTGANVLTF,.,TRBJ2-6,TRBV18,.
TGTGCCAGCAGTCCCGGGACAGGGCATGGCTACACCTTC,CASSPGTGHGYTF,TRBD1,TRBJ1-2,TRBV6-1,.
TGTGCCAGCAGCTCCTCTCGGGGCACAGATACGCAGTATTTT,CASSSSRGTDTQYF,.,TRBJ2-3,TRBV11-3,.
TGCGCCAGCAGCTTCGGGTCCCAACCGACAGGGCGAGAGACCCAGTACTTC,CASSFGSQPTGRETQYF,TRBD1,TRBJ2-5,TRBV5-1,.
TGTGCCAGCAGCTTAAACAGGGACCAGCCCCAGCATTTT,CASSLNRDQPQHF,.,TRBJ1-5,TRBV7-9,.
TGTGCCAGCAGCCAAGGGATCAGTTTAAACACCATATATTTT,CASSQGISLNTIYF,.,TRBJ1-3,TRBV4-2,once
TGTGCCAGCAGCCCGAGGCCGGGACAGGGGAGCACTGAAGCTTTCTTT,CASSPRPGQGSTEAFF,TRBD1,TRBJ1-1,TRBV7-2,once
TGTGCCTGGAGCAGGGGATTCTATGGCTACACCTTC,CAWSRGFYGYTF,.,TRBJ1-2,TRBV30,.
TGTGCCAGCAGCTCCCGGAGCGGGTCTAGCACAGATACGCAGTATTTT,CASSSRSGSSTDTQYF,.,TRBJ2-3,TRBV7-2,.
TGTGCCAGCAGTCCCCAGGAAAAACTGTTTTTT,CASSPQEKLFF,.,TRBJ1-4,TRBV28,.
TGTGCCAGCAGTGAATGGGTGACCGAGACCCAGTACTTC,CASSEWVTETQYF,.,TRBJ2-5,TRBV2,.
TGTGCCAGCTCACCCGCAGGGCCCAATCAGCCCCAGCATTTT,CASSPAGPNQPQHF,.,TRBJ1-5,TRBV18,.
TGTGCCAGCAGCTTAGTCCCAGGCCTGAACACTGAAGCTTTCTTT,CASSLVPGLNTEAFF,.,TRBJ1-1,TRBV7-8,.
TGTGCCAGCTCACTTGGCCTCGGAGGCACAGATACGCAGTATTTT,CASSLGLGGTDTQYF,.,TRBJ2-3,TRBV18,.
TGTGCCAGCAGCTTGCGAGGAGCGGGGTACAATGAGCAGTTCTTC,CASSLRGAGYNEQFF,TRBD2,TRBJ2-1,TRBV5-4,once
TGCGCCAGCAGCGGGGGACAGAACACTGAAGCTTTCTTT,CASSGGQNTEAFF,.,TRBJ1-1,TRBV5-1,.
TGTGCCAGCAGCTTAGGTCGCGTCTCTGGAAACACCATATATTTT,CASSLGRVSGNTIYF,.,TRBJ1-3,TRBV7-2,once
TGCAGCTCTCCAGGGCAGGGGGACATTCAGTACTTC,CSSPGQGDIQYF,TRBD1,TRBJ2-4,TRBV29-1,.
TGTGCCAGCAGCTTCTTCCGGGAAGATGGCTACACCTTC,CASSFFREDGYTF,.,TRBJ1-2,TRBV7-9,few
TGTGCCAGCAGTTACTCAGGCCCCTACGAGCAGTACTTC,CASSYSGPYEQYF,.,TRBJ2-7,TRBV6-6,.
TGTGCCAGCTCACCCCTCCAGGAGCAGTTCTTC,CASSPLQEQFF,.,TRBJ2-1,TRBV18,.
TGTGCCAGCTCACCGTCGGGGGGGTACGAGCAGTACTTC,CASSPSGGYEQYF,TRBD2,TRBJ2-7,TRBV18,.
TGCAGCGTTGAAGATCAGGCAGCTAATGAGCAGTTCTTC,CSVEDQAANEQFF,.,TRBJ2-1,TRBV29-1,.
TGTGCCAGCAGCGGGACAGCTACCTCCTTGGAGCAGTACTTC,CASSGTATSLEQYF,TRBD1,TRBJ2-7,TRBV2,once
TGTGCCAGCAGCCCCACTCGGACTAGCGGGAATGAGCAGTTCTTC,CASSPTRTSGNEQFF,TRBD2,TRBJ2-1,TRBV7-3,.
TGCAGCGTGATAGCGGGAGGGTCGGATACGCAGTATTTT,CSVIAGGSDTQYF,TRBD2,TRBJ2-3,TRBV29-1,.
TGTGCCAGCAGCCAAGGCCGGTTTGGGTTCCAAGAGACCCAGTACTTC,CASSQGRFGFQETQYF,.,TRBJ2-5,TRBV14,once
TGTGCCAGCAGCTTCACCGGGAGCACAGATACGCAGTATTTT,CASSFTGSTDTQYF,.,TRBJ2-3,TRBV11-3,.
TGCGCCAGCAGCATAGGACAGGGGGCCGGGGAGCTGTTTTTT,CASSIGQGAGELFF,TRBD1,TRBJ2-2,TRBV5-1,.
TGTGCCAGCAGCGTAATCACTGGGGCCAACGTCCTGACTTTC,CASSVITGANVLTF,.,TRBJ2-6,TRBV9,.
TGTGCCAGCAGTCGCAGGGGGCTTGGCTACACCTTC,CASSRRGLGYTF,TRBD1,TRBJ1-2,TRBV28,.
TGTGCCAGTACTAAGGGGCCCCCCAATAGCAATCAGCCCCAGCATTTT,CASTKGPPNSNQPQHF,.,TRBJ1-5,TRBV19,.
TGCGCCAGCAGTCAGAACCGGGACACGAGGGGAAGTGATGAGCAGTACTTC,CASSQNRDTRGSDEQYF,.,TRBJ2-7,TRBV23-1,.
TGCAGCGTCGATCCCAACTATGGCTACACCTTC,CSVDPNYGYTF,.,TRBJ1-2,TRBV29-1,.
TGTGCCAGCAGCCCTTTGCGGGGGGACACTGAAGCTTTCTTT,CASSPLRGDTEAFF,.,TRBJ1-1,TRBV7-2,.
TGTGCCAGCAATCGGCTAGCGGACTACGAGCAGTACTTC,CASNRLADYEQYF,TRBD2,TRBJ2-7,TRBV25-1,.
TGCAGCGTGCTACTGAGGAGCTCTGGAAACACCATATATTTT,CSVLLRSSGNTIYF,.,TRBJ1-3,TRBV29-1,.
TGTGCCAGCAGCTTAGGCGCAGGGACGGGAGGGGCCAACGTCCTGACTTTC,CASSLGAGTGGANVLTF,.,TRBJ2-6,TRBV7-9,.
TGTGCCAGCAGCTTAGCCCTACTAGCGGTGGAGACCCAGTACTTC,CASSLALLAVETQYF,TRBD2,TRBJ2-5,TRBV7-2,.
TGTGCCAGCAGCCAAGACGGGACTAGCGGGAGCCAAGAGACCCAGTACTTC,CASSQDGTSGSQETQYF,TRBD2,TRBJ2-5,TRBV4-2,.
TGTGCCAGCAGCTTGGGTTCCTGGTACCAAGAGACCCAGTACTTC,CASSLGSWYQETQYF,.,TRBJ2-5,TRBV7-2,.